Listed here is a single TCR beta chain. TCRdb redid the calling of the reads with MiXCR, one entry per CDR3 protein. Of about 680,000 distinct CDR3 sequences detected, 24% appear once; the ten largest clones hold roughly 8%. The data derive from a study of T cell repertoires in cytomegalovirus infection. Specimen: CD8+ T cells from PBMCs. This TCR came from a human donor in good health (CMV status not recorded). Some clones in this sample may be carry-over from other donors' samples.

The CDR3 loop reads CASSLRYPEETQYF. The CDR3 coding sequence is TGTGCCAGCAGTCTTAGGTACCCTGAAGAGACCCAGTACTTC. This chain links TRBV7-9 with TRBJ2-5; D call uncertain. Trimming removed 6 bases from V and 3 bases from J, with 14 bases in between. CDR1 is SEHNR, CDR2 FQNEAQ, per germline (reference sequence). This CDR3 has 14 amino acids.